This T cell receptor beta chain was retrieved from a study of T cells after yellow fever vaccination. CDR1 is MNHNS and CDR2 is SASEGT in the germline V gene. This CDR3 contains 16 residues. V shed 7 bases and J 0 bases; nucleotides not matched to a gene: 8. This clonotype has a handful of counts. Its target is not known. A 5'RACE template-switching step, the method used to make TCR cDNA, added a universal primer site and UMIs. TCRdb processed the 5' RACE reads anew with MiXCR; each CDR3 protein has one entry. The sample lists 550,000 to 750,000 distinct CDR3 sequences, about 13% occurring once. Notes on the study in general: Reappearance after the booster was seen for most primary-vaccination clones, at 95% to 96% CD4 and 80% to 90% CD8.

The sequence was obtained from a man aged 25 to 45 who received the YFV17D yellow fever vaccine. Sample: PBMCs, taken on the day of the yellow fever booster vaccination. This chain links TRBV6-1 with TRBJ2-5, with 10 bases lining up with TRBD2. The chain's CDR3 is CASKSGRAGNQETQYF. The CDR3 region has the DNA TGTGCCAGCAAGAGCGGGAGGGCAGGAAACCAAGAGACCCAGTACTTC.